This TCR beta chain was profiled in a study of CD8 T cells in ankylosing spondylitis. Overall study findings and caveats: Made up of fewer than 10 highly homologous variants, a TCR beta motif appeared characteristic of ankylosing spondylitis blood.

There are many counts of this clonotype. Its specificity is not known. TCRdb reprocessed the 5' RACE reads with MiXCR, giving one entry per CDR3 protein. The data hold around 430,000 distinct CDR3 sequences, with roughly a sixth observed a single time. The sequenced material came from blood, either unsorted or a sorted T cell fraction (not recorded which). This clonotype was obtained from a male donor with ankylosing spondylitis.

The CDR3 loop reads CASSLAAGLTGELFF. CDR3 coding DNA: TGCGCCAGCAGCTTGGCTGCAGGACTCACCGGGGAGCTGTTTTTT. The chain links TRBV5-1 to TRBJ2-2; weak D call: TRBD2 (5 bases). Trimming took off 0 bases at V and 4 bases at J, with 10 bases between the two ends. The CDR3 is 15 residues long. Per the germline V gene, CDR1 is SGHRS and CDR2 is YFSETQ.